This TCR beta chain was identified in a study of blood T cell repertoires in COVID-19. On the study more broadly: Spain, Italy and the United States supplied samples that represented acute and convalescent COVID-19. T cells, B-cell-depleted T cells, or PBMCs provided the cDNA or gDNA that served as material.

Authors' methods: Researchers report that nucleated cell counts were estimated from reference gene primer amplification. Sequencing used immunoSEQ multiplex PCR; TCRdb keeps in-frame clones, though not all of them. D and trimming were read from the DNA, whereas the V and J calls and clone size are those reported in that table. The sample consists of roughly 240,000 clones, approximately 83% of them appearing once. V lost 4 bases and J lost 6; bases outside the gene matches: 19. Germline values: CDR1 SGHVS, CDR2 FNYEAQ. The CDR3 covers 19 residues. The TCR was taken from a woman in her twenties or thirties who had recovered from COVID-19. Sample: peripheral blood. The gene calls are TRBV7-6 and TRBJ2-2; TRBD2 aligns across 8 bases. The CDR3 protein is CASSSLGAGDLTRAGELFF. The DNA of the CDR3 is TGTGCCAGCAGCTCCCTAGGAGCGGGGGACCTTACCCGTGCCGGGGAGCTGTTTTTT.